This TCR beta chain emerged from a study of blood T cell repertoires in COVID-19. The data were produced by immunoSEQ multiplex PCR, yet TCRdb's version contains in-frame clones alone and is incomplete. Of around 140,000 clones listed, about 80% are singletons. Resolution of symptoms, clearance, or two negative PCRs was present in recovered Cohort 3 donors. This sequence originates from a woman aged 50 to 60 who had recovered from COVID-19. The sequenced material came from PBMCs or T cells enriched from blood (not recorded which).

CDR3 nucleotide sequence: TGTGCCAGCAACCCGCGGGGGGGAGAGGGCAATCAGCCCCAGCATTTT. Encoded protein: CASNPRGGEGNQPQHF. The chain combines TRBV6-6 with TRBJ1-5, with a weak D call TRBD1 (5 bases). This CDR3 is 16 amino acids long. In germline, CDR1 is MNHNY, CDR2 SVGAGI (reference sequence). The V end lost 7 bases, the J end lost 2 bases, and 18 bases lay between the germline ends.